This T cell receptor beta chain was retrieved from a study of T cells after yellow fever vaccination (dated by TCRdb to about 2019). Describing the broader study: The SMART-Seq v4 Ultra Low Input RNA kit was used to prepare libraries from fractions with low cell numbers. To follow T-cell clones before and after primary and booster YFV17D yellow fever vaccination, bulk TCR alpha and beta repertoires were sequenced over time. Blood samples were taken at several timepoints before and after primary and secondary immunization, and bulk PBMC replicates and cell subsets were isolated. Two healthy male donors made up the cohort, one aged 18 to 29 years and the other aged 30 to 39 years.

TCR cDNA was synthesized by 5'RACE template switching, through which a universal primer site and unique molecular identifiers were introduced. Priming of cDNA synthesis was performed from both the TCR alpha and TCR beta constant segments. Two PCR steps were used to amplify libraries, with sample barcodes and sequencing adapters being added in the second step. Sequencing of libraries was performed on Illumina HiSeq 2500 (2x100 bp) or NovaSeq (2x150 bp). Per the authors' processing: MIGEC handled demultiplexing of reads and collapsing into UMI consensus sequences, while MiXCR performed V(D)J alignment. Vaccine-responding clonotypes were identified with edgeR using replicate PBMC samples, with FDR below 0.01 and a log2 fold change above 5 up to day 15 being required. Bulk clonotypes were assigned CD4 or CD8 identity according to which sequenced CD4 or CD8 repertoire held them at higher abundance. The public reads were reanalyzed by TCRdb: fastp trimming at Q25, MiXCR alignment, in-frame beta chains only. Rows are combined by CDR3 protein, so each entry shows the most common genes and DNA. In this record, the V and J calls reflect TCRdb's handling and not the investigators' own analysis. Here the sample has about 400,000 distinct CDR3 sequences; 6.2% occur a single time. The ten largest clones take up about 15% of the sample.

The sample's treatment or condition label is to be understood as: live attenuated yellow fever vaccine strain. At each blood-draw timepoint, two biological replicates of bulk PBMCs were obtained. A standard Ficoll-Paque protocol was used to isolate PBMCs from peripheral blood. RNA was extracted with TriZol from bulk PBMCs, CD4 and CD8 fractions, and dextramer-positive and dextramer-negative fractions. Study-level results and caveats: Compared with the primary T-cell response, the secondary T-cell response was weaker but faster, peaking on day 5 rather than day 15. Computational filtering was required because FACS-sorted repertoires could contain abundant contaminating clonotypes from the bulk population. Most clones expanded after primary vaccination (approximately 97% of CD4 and about 85% of CD8) were re-detected after the booster, suggesting that broad memory maintenance occurred. The study included only a couple of donors, which limits how far the findings can be generalized. A small fraction of clonotypes showed up in both the CD4 and CD8 compartments, probably as a result of convergent recombination.

To note about this clonotype: This clone's antigen is unknown. No per-base quality is available; no much larger clone lies one base away.

V is trimmed back by 4 bases and J by 3 bases, and the junction contains 5 bases that no gene match accounts for. According to the germline V gene, CDR1 reads SGHRS and CDR2 reads YFSETQ. From its cysteine to its phenylalanine, the CDR3 spans 15 amino acids. This entry keeps only the CDR3 DNA: 45 bases, framed from base 1. This receptor chain uses TRBV5-1 and TRBJ2-1; the central 9 bases match TRBD1. Material: PBMCs, obtained 5 days after the yellow fever booster vaccination. The sequence came from a young man who received the YFV17D yellow fever vaccine. The nucleotides are TGCGCCAGCAGCCGGACAGGGGAGAACTACAATGAGCAGTTCTTC. It specifies CASSRTGENYNEQFF.